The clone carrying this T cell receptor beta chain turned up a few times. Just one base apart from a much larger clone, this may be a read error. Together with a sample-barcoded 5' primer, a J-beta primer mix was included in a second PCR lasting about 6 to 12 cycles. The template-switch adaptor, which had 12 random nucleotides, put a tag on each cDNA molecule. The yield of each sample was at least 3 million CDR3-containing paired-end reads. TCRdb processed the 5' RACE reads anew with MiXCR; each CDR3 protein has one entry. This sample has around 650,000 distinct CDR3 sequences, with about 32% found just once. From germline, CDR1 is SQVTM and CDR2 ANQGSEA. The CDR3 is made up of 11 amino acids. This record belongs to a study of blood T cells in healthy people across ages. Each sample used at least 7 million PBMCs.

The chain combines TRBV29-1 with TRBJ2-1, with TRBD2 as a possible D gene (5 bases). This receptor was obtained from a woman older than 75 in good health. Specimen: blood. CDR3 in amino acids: CSAELGGEQFF. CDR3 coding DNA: TGCAGCGCTGAACTAGGAGGTGAGCAGTTCTTC.